The present T cell receptor (beta chain) was sequenced within a study of response to subunit inactivated influenza vaccine. Study-wide results and caveats: The authors put forward the suggestion that each seasonal influenza vaccination may bring in only a limited number of new T cells.

TCRdb re-analysed the RT-PCR reads in MiXCR, keeping a single row per CDR3 protein. The repertoire includes around 850,000 distinct CDR3 sequences, under 20% of them detected once, and roughly a tenth sits in the top ten. This clonotype was recorded once. The antigen is undetermined. The CDR3 sequence is 14 residues long. Trimming took off 0 bases at V and 3 bases at J, with 9 bases between the two ends. Germline CDR1 and CDR2: MNHEY and SVGAGI. The material sequenced was PBMCs from blood, taken 5 to 6 days after vaccination. This clonotype originated in a man aged 50-60 years who received an inactivated influenza vaccine. The V call is TRBV6-5, the J call TRBJ2-7; TRBD2 is a possible D gene (5 bases). The CDR3 coding sequence is TGTGCCAGCAGTTACTCAGGAGGAGACTACGAGCAGTACTTC. This codes for CASSYSGGDYEQYF.